Below, 18 T cell receptor beta chains from the same sample are listed, as sequenced in a study of cytomegalovirus exposure and HLA in healthy donors. It was with 60 Vbeta and 13 Jbeta primers that the PCR ran. The assay was immunoSEQ multiplex PCR, and TCRdb's table has in-frame clones only and misses some. The repertoire has about 300,000 clones, more than 80% of them found once; the top ten carry 3.5% to 4%. What was sequenced was PBMCs. The source of these receptors is a man between 40 and 49 years old in good health and CMV-seropositive.

The J gene is TRBJ2-7, the V gene TRBV7-9, with D possibly matching TRBD1 (6 bases). Deletions cut 6 bases from V and 2 bases from J, with 17 bases between. CDR1 is SEHNR and CDR2 is FQNEAQ in the germline V gene (reference sequence). There are 15 residues in the CDR3. For the CDR3, the DNA is TGTGCCAGCAGTCTTCAGGGGACATCACCCTACGAGCAGTACTTC. Translating gives CASSLQGTSPYEQYF.

The rearrangement joins TRBV5-1 to TRBJ1-1; 8 bases are shared with TRBD1. V was clipped by 3 bases and J by 1 base; unmatched bases: 8. Per the germline V gene, CDR1 is SGHRS and CDR2 is YFSETQ. This CDR3 is built from 16 residues. For the CDR3, the DNA is TGCGCCAGCAGCTACCCGCAGGGGGCAAAGAACACTGAAGCTTTCTTT. The encoded protein is CASSYPQGAKNTEAFF.

This chain uses TRBV2 with TRBJ1-2, with D possibly TRBD1 on 5 matching bases. The ends were cut back, 6 bases at V and 1 base at J, with 9 bases in the middle. The CDR3 has 13 residues. Germline CDR1 SNHLY, CDR2 FYNNEI. CDR3 sequence (DNA): TGTGCCAGCAGCCCCGACAGTAACTATGGCTACACCTTC. Its translation is CASSPDSNYGYTF.

Concerning this clone: Different DNA sequences within this sample yield the same CDR3. The chain combines TRBV7-9 with TRBJ2-5, with 8 bases identical to TRBD2. The J call is doubtful: the DNA matches TRBJ2-7 better. Germline V gives CDR1 SEHNR, CDR2 FQNEAQ (reference sequence). The CDR3 totals 14 residues. CDR3 sequence (DNA): TGTGCCAGCAGCTCCAGCGGGAGCTCCTACGAGCAGTACTTC. Protein product: CASSSSGSSYEQYF.

This clone was seen a few times. The gene calls are TRBV19 and TRBJ1-1, with no clear D. Germline V gene lookup returns CDR1 LNHDA and CDR2 SQIVND (reference sequence). The V and J ends lost 7 bases and 4 bases respectively, with 10 bases between them. This CDR3 spans 12 amino acids. CDR3 protein: CASTAGATEAFF. CDR3 sequence (DNA): TGTGCCAGTACGGCGGGAGCCACTGAAGCTTTCTTT.

This clone was recorded once. The CDR3 DNA sequence: TGTGCCAGCAGAACCAGGGGGCCTGGGGCCAACGTCCTGACTTTC. Its translation is CASRTRGPGANVLTF. This chain links TRBV6-6 with TRBJ2-6; TRBD1 agrees at 8 bases. CDR1 and CDR2 from the germline V gene are MNHNY and SVGAGI (reference sequence). The CDR3 length is 15 residues. J gave up 2 bases and V 6 bases, and 3 bases lay outside the gene matches.

V gene TRBV7-9 combines with J gene TRBJ2-5, with D perhaps matching TRBD2 (5 bases). This CDR3 has 14 residues. Germline CDR1 SEHNR, CDR2 FQNEAQ (reference sequence). Trimming left V 2 bases short and J 4 bases short, with 11 bases between. The CDR3, as DNA: TGTGCCAGCAGCTTATCAGCTAGCTTAGAGACCCAGTACTTC. Translated: CASSLSASLETQYF.

The chain is built from TRBV19 and TRBJ2-5; 8 bases fit TRBD2. CDR3 length: 15 amino acids. Germline V CDR1 and CDR2: LNHDA, SQIVND (reference sequence). Unmatched junction bases numbered 3, after V lost 1 base and J lost 2 bases. The CDR3 is CASSIGLAGQETQYF. The CDR3 coding sequence is TGTGCCAGTAGTATAGGGTTAGCGGGACAAGAGACCCAGTACTTC. Combining the CDR3 with reference TRBV19 and TRBJ2-5 gives the whole variable domain DGGITQSPKYLFRKEGQNVTLSCEQNLNHDAMYWYRQDPGQGLRLIYYSQIVNDFQKGDIAEGYSVSREKKESFPLTVTSAQKNPTAFYLCASSIGLAGQETQYFGPGTRLLVL.

This rearrangement joins TRBV18 to TRBJ2-3; 9 bases are a match to TRBD2. J was trimmed by 4 bases and V by 0 bases; bases with no gene match: 8. The CDR3 totals 17 residues. Germline lookup yields CDR1 KGHSH and CDR2 LQKENI. The CDR3 is CASSPPLAGGPSDTQYF. In nucleotides, the CDR3 is TGTGCCAGCTCACCACCTCTTGCGGGAGGGCCGTCAGATACGCAGTATTTT.

With respect to this clone: This CDR3 is also generated by other DNA sequences in the sample. The V and J genes are TRBV19 and TRBJ1-2; D is perhaps TRBD1 (5 bases). There are 13 residues in the CDR3. Trimming cost V 5 bases and J 4 bases, with 11 bases left between them. CDR1 and CDR2 from the germline V gene are LNHDA and SQIVND (reference sequence). The CDR3 is CASSPTGVYGYTF. The CDR3 nucleotides are TGTGCCAGTAGTCCCACAGGTGTCTATGGCTACACCTTC.

The CDR3 nucleotides are TGCGCCAGCAGCTTGACCCTGAGCTCCTACAATGAGCAGTTCTTC. Amino acid sequence: CASSLTLSSYNEQFF. This chain uses TRBV5-1 with TRBJ2-1; D gene uncertain. Trimming removed 1 base from V and 0 bases from J, with 8 bases in between. This CDR3 has 15 residues. The germline gives CDR1 SGHRS, CDR2 YFSETQ.

This chain uses TRBV18 with TRBJ2-6, with TRBD1 identical over 9 bases. V dropped 3 bases and J dropped 0; count of bases not matched to a gene: 9. Germline V lookup: CDR1 KGHSH, CDR2 LQKENI. The CDR3 is 19 amino acids. In nucleotides, the CDR3 is TGTGCCAGCTCACCGAGGACCACAGGGGGCCCCTCTGGGGCCAACGTCCTGACTTTC. Translation gives CASSPRTTGGPSGANVLTF.

This chain connects TRBV28 to TRBJ2-5; TRBD1 is a possible D gene (5 bases). The V end lost 5 bases, the J end lost 0 bases, and 10 bases lay between the germline ends. This CDR3 has 14 amino acids. Germline V gives CDR1 MDHEN, CDR2 SYDVKM. Here the CDR3 DNA reads TGTGCCAGCAGTGTTCAGGGTAACCAAGAGACCCAGTACTTC. Its translation is CASSVQGNQETQYF.

The chain is built from TRBV7-9 and TRBJ2-5, with 10 bases lining up with TRBD1. This CDR3 has 15 residues. CDR1 is SEHNR, CDR2 FQNEAQ, per germline (reference sequence). J lost 6 bases, V lost 5 bases, and 9 bases had no gene match. The CDR3 reads CASSPTGGSMKTQYF. The CDR3 DNA reads as TGTGCCAGCAGCCCGACAGGGGGCTCTATGAAGACCCAGTACTTC.

This chain joins TRBV11-3 and TRBJ2-2; D is perhaps TRBD1 (5 bases). The CDR3 consists of 16 residues. Germline V lookup: CDR1 SGHNT, CDR2 YENEEA. V gave up 1 base and J gave up 0 bases, with 9 bases separating them. The DNA of the CDR3 is TGTGCCAGCAGCTTAGTCATGGGGCCGAACACCGGGGAGCTGTTTTTT. It codes for CASSLVMGPNTGELFF.

This clone appeared once. The V call is TRBV5-8, the J call TRBJ1-5; 10 bases are a match to TRBD1. The length of the CDR3 is 19 residues. Looked up from germline, CDR1 is SGHTS and CDR2 is YDEGEE. The V gene end was trimmed by 0 bases and the J gene end by 0 bases; junction bases not matched to a gene: 9. The CDR3 DNA sequence: TGTGCCAGCAGCTTGGCCAAAGGGACAGGGGTTCTTAGCAATCAGCCCCAGCATTTT. Amino acid sequence: CASSLAKGTGVLSNQPQHF. Looking up the rest from reference TRBV5-8 and TRBJ1-5 gives the full variable domain: EAGVTQSPTHLIKTRGQQATLRCSPISGHTSVYWYQQALGLGLQFLLWYDEGEERNRGNFPPRFSGRQFPNYSSELNVNALELEDSALYLCASSLAKGTGVLSNQPQHFGDGTRLSIL.

The J gene is TRBJ2-1, the V gene TRBV9; 10 nucleotides line up with TRBD2. The CDR3 spans 15 residues. Germline V gene sequence: CDR1 SGDLS, CDR2 YYNGEE. The trim removed 1 base at V and 7 bases at J, leaving 5 bases unmatched. In DNA, the CDR3 is TGTGCCAGCAGCGTAATAGCGGGAGGTTTTAATGAGCAGTTCTTC. It is translated as CASSVIAGGFNEQFF. Supplemented by reference TRBV9 and TRBJ2-1, the full variable domain reads DSGVTQTPKHLITATGQRVTLRCSPRSGDLSVYWYQQSLDQGLQFLIQYYNGEERAKGNILERFSAQQFPDLHSELNLSSLELGDSALYFCASSVIAGGFNEQFFGPGTRLTVL.

CDR3 amino acids: CASSPGTGHQPQHF. The CDR3 coding sequence is TGTGCCAGCAGCCCCGGGACAGGGCATCAGCCCCAGCATTTT. The V call is TRBV28, the J call TRBJ1-5, with 9 bases identical to TRBD1. The CDR3 has 14 residues. Losses at the gene ends were 6 bases for V and 5 bases for J; bases not matched to a gene: 5. The V gene's germline CDR1 is MDHEN and CDR2 SYDVKM.